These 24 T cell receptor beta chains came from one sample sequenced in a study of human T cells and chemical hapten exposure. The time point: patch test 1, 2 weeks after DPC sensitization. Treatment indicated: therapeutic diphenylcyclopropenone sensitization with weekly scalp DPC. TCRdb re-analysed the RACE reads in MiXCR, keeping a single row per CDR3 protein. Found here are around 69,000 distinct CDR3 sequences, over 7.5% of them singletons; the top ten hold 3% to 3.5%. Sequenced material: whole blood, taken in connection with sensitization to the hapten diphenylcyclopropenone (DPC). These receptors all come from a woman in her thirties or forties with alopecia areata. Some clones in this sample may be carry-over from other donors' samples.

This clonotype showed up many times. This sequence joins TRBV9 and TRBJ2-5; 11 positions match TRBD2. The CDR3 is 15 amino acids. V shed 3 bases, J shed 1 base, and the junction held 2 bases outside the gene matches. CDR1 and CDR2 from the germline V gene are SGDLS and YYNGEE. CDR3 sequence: CASSAGTSGQETQYF. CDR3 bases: TGTGCCAGCAGCGCTGGGACTAGCGGCCAAGAGACCCAGTACTTC.

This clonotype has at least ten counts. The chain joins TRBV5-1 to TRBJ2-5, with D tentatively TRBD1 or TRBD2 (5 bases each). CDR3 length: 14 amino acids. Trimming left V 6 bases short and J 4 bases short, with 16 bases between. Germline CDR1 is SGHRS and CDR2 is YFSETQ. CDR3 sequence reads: CASNSFSRGETQYF. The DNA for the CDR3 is TGCGCCAGCAACTCCTTTTCGAGGGGAGAGACCCAGTACTTC.

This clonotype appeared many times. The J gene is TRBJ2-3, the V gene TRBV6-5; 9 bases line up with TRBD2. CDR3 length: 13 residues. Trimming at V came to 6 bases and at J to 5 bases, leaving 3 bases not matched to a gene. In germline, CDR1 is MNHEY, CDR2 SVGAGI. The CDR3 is CASRERGVDTQYF. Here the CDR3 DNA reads TGTGCCAGCAGAGAGCGGGGGGTAGATACGCAGTATTTT.

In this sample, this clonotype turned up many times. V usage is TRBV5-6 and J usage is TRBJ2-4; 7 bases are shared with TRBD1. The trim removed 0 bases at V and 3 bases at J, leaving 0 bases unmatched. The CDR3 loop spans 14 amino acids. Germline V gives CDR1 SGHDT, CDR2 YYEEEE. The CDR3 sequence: CASSLGQGKNIQYF. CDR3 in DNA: TGTGCCAGCAGCTTGGGACAGGGCAAAAACATTCAGTACTTC. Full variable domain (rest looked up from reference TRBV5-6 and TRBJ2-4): DAGVTQSPTHLIKTRGQQVTLRCSPKSGHDTVSWYQQALGQGPQFIFQYYEEEERQRGNFPDRFSGHQFPNYSSELNVNALLLGDSALYLCASSLGQGKNIQYFGAGTRLSVL.

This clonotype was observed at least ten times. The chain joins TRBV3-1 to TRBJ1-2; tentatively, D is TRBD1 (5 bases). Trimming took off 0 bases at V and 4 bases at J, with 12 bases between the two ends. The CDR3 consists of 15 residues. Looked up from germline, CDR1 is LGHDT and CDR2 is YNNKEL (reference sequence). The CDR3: CASSQDSGAGYGYTF. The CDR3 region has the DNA TGTGCCAGCAGCCAAGATAGTGGGGCGGGCTATGGCTACACCTTC.

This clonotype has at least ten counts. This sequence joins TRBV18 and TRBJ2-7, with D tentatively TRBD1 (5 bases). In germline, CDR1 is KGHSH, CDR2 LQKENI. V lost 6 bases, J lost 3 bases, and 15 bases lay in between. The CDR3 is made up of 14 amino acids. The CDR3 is CASSTSSGIYEQYF. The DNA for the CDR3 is TGTGCCAGCTCCACGTCTTCAGGGATCTACGAGCAGTACTTC.

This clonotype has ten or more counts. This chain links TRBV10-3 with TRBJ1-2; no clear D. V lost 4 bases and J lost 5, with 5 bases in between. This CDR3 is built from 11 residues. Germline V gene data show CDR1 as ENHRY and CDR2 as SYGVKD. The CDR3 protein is CAISALYGYTF. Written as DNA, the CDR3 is TGTGCCATCAGTGCCCTGTATGGCTACACCTTC.

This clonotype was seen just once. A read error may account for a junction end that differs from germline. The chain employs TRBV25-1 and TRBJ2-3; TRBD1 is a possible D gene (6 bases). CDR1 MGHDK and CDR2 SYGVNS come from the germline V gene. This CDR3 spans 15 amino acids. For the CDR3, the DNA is TGTGCCAGCTGTGACCCAGGGGAAGGGGGTTATACGCAGTATTTT. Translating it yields CASCDPGEGGYTQYF.

The CDR3 loop reads CSVGQGGTEAFF. The CDR3 DNA follows: TGCAGCGTTGGACAGGGTGGAACTGAAGCTTTCTTT. J is TRBJ1-1 and V is TRBV29-1; the match to TRBD1 covers 7 bases. The CDR3 covers 12 residues. The V segment lost 4 bases and the J segment 5 bases; nucleotides outside the gene matches: 4. CDR1 is SQVTM, CDR2 ANQGSEA, per germline.

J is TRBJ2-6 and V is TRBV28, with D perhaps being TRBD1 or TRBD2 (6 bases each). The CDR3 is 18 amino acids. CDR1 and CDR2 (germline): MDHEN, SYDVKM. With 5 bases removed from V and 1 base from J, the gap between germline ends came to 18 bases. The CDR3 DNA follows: TGTGCCAGCAGTCCCGGGGGCAGTTTGAGATCTGGGGCCAACGTCCTGACTTTC. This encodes CASSPGGSLRSGANVLTF.

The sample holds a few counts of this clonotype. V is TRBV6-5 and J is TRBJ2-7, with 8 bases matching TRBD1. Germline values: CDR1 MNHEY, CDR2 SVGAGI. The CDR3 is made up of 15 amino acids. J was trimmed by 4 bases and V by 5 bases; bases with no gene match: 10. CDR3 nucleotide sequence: TGTGCCAGCAGTCCGCCAAGAGACAGGGGTTACGAGCAGTACTTC. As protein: CASSPPRDRGYEQYF.

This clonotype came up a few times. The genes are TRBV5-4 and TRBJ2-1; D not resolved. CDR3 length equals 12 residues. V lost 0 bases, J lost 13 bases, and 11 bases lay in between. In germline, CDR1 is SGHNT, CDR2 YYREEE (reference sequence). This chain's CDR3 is CASSLGQALQFF. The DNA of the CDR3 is TGTGCCAGCAGCTTGGGGCAGGCGCTACAGTTCTTC.

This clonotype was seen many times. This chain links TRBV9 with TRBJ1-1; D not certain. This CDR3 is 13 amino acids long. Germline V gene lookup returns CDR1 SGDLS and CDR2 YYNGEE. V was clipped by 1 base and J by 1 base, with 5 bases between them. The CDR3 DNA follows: TGTGCCAGCAGCGTATTCCAGAACACTGAAGCTTTCTTT. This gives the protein CASSVFQNTEAFF.

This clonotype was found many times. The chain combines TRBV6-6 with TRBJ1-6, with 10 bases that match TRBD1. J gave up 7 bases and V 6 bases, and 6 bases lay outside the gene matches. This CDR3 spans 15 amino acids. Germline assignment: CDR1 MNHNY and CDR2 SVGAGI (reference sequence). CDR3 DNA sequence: TGTGCCAGCAGCCGCCGGACAGGGGGAAATTCACCCCTCCACTTT. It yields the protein CASSRRTGGNSPLHF.

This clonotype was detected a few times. CDR3 nucleotide sequence: TGCAGTGCTAGGGGGGGTCTACCACATTACAATGAGCAGTTCTTC. Its translation: CSARGGLPHYNEQFF. V usage is TRBV20-1 and J usage is TRBJ2-1; D perhaps matches TRBD2 (6 bases). V lost 3 bases, J lost 4 bases, and 16 bases lay in between. The CDR3 covers 15 residues. The V gene's germline CDR1 is DFQATT and CDR2 SNEGSKA (reference sequence).

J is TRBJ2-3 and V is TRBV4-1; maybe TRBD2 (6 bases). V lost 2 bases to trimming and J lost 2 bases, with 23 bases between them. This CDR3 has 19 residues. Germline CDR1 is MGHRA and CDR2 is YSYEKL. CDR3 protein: CASSQRGFGGASYTDTQYF. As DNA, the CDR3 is TGCGCCAGCAGCCAAAGGGGCTTTGGAGGGGCCAGCTACACAGATACGCAGTATTTT.

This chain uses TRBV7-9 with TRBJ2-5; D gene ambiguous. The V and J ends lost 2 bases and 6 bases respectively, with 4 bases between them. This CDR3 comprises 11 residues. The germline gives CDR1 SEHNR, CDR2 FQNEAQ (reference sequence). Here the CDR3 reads CASSLRKTQYF. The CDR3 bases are TGTGCCAGCAGCTTAAGAAAGACCCAGTACTTC. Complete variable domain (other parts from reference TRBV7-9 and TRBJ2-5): DTGVSQNPRHKITKRGQNVTFRCDPISEHNRLYWYRQTLGQGPEFLTYFQNEAQLEKSRLLSDRFSAERPKGSFSTLEIQRTEQGDSAMYLCASSLRKTQYFGPGTRLLVL.

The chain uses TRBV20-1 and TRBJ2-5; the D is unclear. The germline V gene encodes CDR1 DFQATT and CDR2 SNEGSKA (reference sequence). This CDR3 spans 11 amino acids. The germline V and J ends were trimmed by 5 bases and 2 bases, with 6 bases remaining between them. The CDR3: CSADLQETQYF. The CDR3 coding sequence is TGCAGTGCTGACTTGCAAGAGACCCAGTACTTC.

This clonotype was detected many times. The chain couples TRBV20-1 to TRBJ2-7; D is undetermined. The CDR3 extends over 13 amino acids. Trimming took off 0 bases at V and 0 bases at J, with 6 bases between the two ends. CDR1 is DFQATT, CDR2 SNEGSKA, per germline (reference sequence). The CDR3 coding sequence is TGCAGTGCTAGAGATGTAATCTCCTACGAGCAGTACTTC. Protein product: CSARDVISYEQYF.

The CDR3 loop reads CASSLIAIGLTVPGELFF. CDR3 DNA sequence: TGTGCCAGCAGCTTAATCGCGATCGGACTGACGGTCCCCGGGGAGCTGTTTTTT. The V and J genes are TRBV7-9 and TRBJ2-2; tentative D call: TRBD2 (5 bases). This CDR3 spans 18 amino acids. V lost 2 bases to trimming and J lost 6 bases, with 22 bases between them. Germline V gives CDR1 SEHNR, CDR2 FQNEAQ (reference sequence).

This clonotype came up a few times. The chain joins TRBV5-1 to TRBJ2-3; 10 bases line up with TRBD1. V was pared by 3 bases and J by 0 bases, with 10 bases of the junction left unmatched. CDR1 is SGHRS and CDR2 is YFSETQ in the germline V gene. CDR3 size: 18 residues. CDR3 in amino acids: CASSSYRDRGLSTDTQYF. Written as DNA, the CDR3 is TGCGCCAGCAGCTCCTACCGGGACAGGGGTTTAAGCACAGATACGCAGTATTTT.

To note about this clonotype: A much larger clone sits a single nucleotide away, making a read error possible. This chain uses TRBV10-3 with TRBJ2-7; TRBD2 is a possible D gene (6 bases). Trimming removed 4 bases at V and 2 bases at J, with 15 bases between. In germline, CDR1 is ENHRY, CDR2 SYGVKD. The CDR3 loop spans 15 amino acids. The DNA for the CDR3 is TGTGCCATCAGTGTAGGGCGGGGAAGCACCTACGAGCAGTACTTC. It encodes CAISVGRGSTYEQYF.

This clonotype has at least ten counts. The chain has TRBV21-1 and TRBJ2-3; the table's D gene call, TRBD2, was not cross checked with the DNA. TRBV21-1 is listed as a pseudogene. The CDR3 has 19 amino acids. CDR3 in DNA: TGTGCCAGCAGCAAAAGCGACCTGGGACTGCCCCGTAGCACAGATACGCAGTATTTT. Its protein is CASSKSDLGLPRSTDTQYF.

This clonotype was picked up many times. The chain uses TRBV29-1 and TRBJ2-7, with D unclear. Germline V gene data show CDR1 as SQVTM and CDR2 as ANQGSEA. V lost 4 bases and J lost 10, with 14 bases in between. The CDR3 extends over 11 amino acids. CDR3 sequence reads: CSVGTTLPQYF. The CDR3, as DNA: TGCAGCGTTGGGACCACCTTGCCCCAGTACTTC.